Listed below are T cell receptor beta chains from one sample, sequenced in a study of CD8 T cells in Susac syndrome. TCRdb ran MiXCR on the immunoSEQ multiplex PCR reads and lists one entry per CDR3 protein. The sample has roughly 170,000 distinct CDR3 sequences, roughly 92% seen once. Sequenced material: CD4+ T cells from PBMCs. Source of these receptors: a human donor with multiple sclerosis. The CDR3 runs from the conserved cysteine through the conserved F or W. Fields, in order: clone size, D gene, V gene, J gene, CDR3 protein, CDR3 DNA. A D gene is named only where the DNA matches it firmly. Clone size is given for some rows only: seen once, a few or many times, or a class if the clone is expanded.

clone_size: -; d_call: TRBD1; v_call: TRBV3-1; j_call: TRBJ1-1; cdr3_aa: CASSRRDRGQNTEAFF; cdr3_nt: TGTGCCAGCAGCCGTCGGGACAGGGGGCAGAACACTGAAGCTTTCTTT
clone_size: -; d_call: TRBD2; v_call: TRBV5-1; j_call: TRBJ2-3; cdr3_aa: CASSLAEAGGRDTQYF; cdr3_nt: TGCGCCAGCAGCTTGGCCGAAGCGGGAGGTAGAGATACGCAGTATTTT
clone_size: -; d_call: -; v_call: TRBV2; j_call: TRBJ1-1; cdr3_aa: CASTGDRYTEAFF; cdr3_nt: TGTGCCAGCACGGGAGACAGATACACTGAAGCTTTCTTT
clone_size: once; d_call: -; v_call: TRBV7-2; j_call: TRBJ2-7; cdr3_aa: CASSTRAWGAGFYEQYF; cdr3_nt: TGTGCCAGCAGCACTAGGGCCTGGGGGGCTGGGTTCTACGAGCAGTACTTC
clone_size: -; d_call: TRBD2; v_call: TRBV6-2/TRBV6-3; j_call: TRBJ2-5; cdr3_aa: CASSGISGRIETQYF; cdr3_nt: TGTGCCAGCAGTGGTATTAGCGGGAGAATTGAGACCCAGTACTTC
clone_size: -; d_call: TRBD1; v_call: TRBV7-8; j_call: TRBJ2-5; cdr3_aa: CASRLTGEQETQYF; cdr3_nt: TGTGCCAGCAGACTTACAGGGGAACAAGAGACCCAGTACTTC
clone_size: -; d_call: TRBD2; v_call: TRBV3-1; j_call: TRBJ2-3; cdr3_aa: CASSQIVGDGRAFTDTQYF; cdr3_nt: TGTGCCAGCAGCCAAATTGTGGGAGACGGGAGGGCGTTCACAGATACGCAGTATTTT
clone_size: -; d_call: -; v_call: TRBV9; j_call: TRBJ2-2; cdr3_aa: CASSPGGRGNTGELFF; cdr3_nt: TGTGCCAGCAGCCCGGGGGGCAGGGGGAACACCGGGGAGCTGTTTTTT
clone_size: -; d_call: -; v_call: TRBV4-1; j_call: TRBJ1-2; cdr3_aa: CASSQTGSTTNYGYTF; cdr3_nt: TGCGCCAGCAGCCAAACCGGGAGCACAACTAACTATGGCTACACCTTC
clone_size: -; d_call: TRBD2; v_call: TRBV4-1; j_call: TRBJ2-7; cdr3_aa: CASSQQTSGLTYEQYF; cdr3_nt: TGCGCCAGCAGCCAACAAACTAGCGGGCTTACCTACGAGCAGTACTTC
clone_size: -; d_call: TRBD2; v_call: TRBV20-1; j_call: TRBJ2-7; cdr3_aa: CSARDQTSGKGEQYF; cdr3_nt: TGCAGTGCTAGAGATCAGACTAGCGGGAAGGGCGAGCAGTACTTC
clone_size: -; d_call: -; v_call: TRBV18; j_call: TRBJ1-1; cdr3_aa: CASSPERSRTEAFF; cdr3_nt: TGTGCCAGCTCACCGGAAAGGAGTCGCACTGAAGCTTTCTTT
clone_size: -; d_call: TRBD1; v_call: TRBV2; j_call: TRBJ1-1; cdr3_aa: CASSVGSDRAEEAFF; cdr3_nt: TGTGCCAGCAGTGTGGGGTCTGACAGGGCAGAGGAAGCTTTCTTT
clone_size: -; d_call: -; v_call: TRBV24-1; j_call: TRBJ1-1; cdr3_aa: CATSEGMNTEAFF; cdr3_nt: TGTGCCACCAGTGAGGGAATGAACACTGAAGCTTTCTTT
clone_size: -; d_call: TRBD2; v_call: TRBV19; j_call: TRBJ2-1; cdr3_aa: CASRPLTSGEQFF; cdr3_nt: TGTGCCAGTAGGCCACTGACTAGCGGGGAGCAGTTCTTC
clone_size: -; d_call: -; v_call: TRBV7-9; j_call: TRBJ2-5; cdr3_aa: CASSLAVGSGETQYF; cdr3_nt: TGTGCCAGCAGCTTAGCGGTAGGGTCTGGAGAGACCCAGTACTTC
clone_size: once; d_call: TRBD1; v_call: TRBV7-3; j_call: TRBJ1-2; cdr3_aa: CASSLMGDRSYGYTF; cdr3_nt: TGTGCCAGCAGCTTAATGGGGGACAGAAGCTATGGCTACACCTTC
clone_size: -; d_call: -; v_call: TRBV29-1; j_call: TRBJ2-7; cdr3_aa: CSVGGRTGVYEQYF; cdr3_nt: TGCAGCGTGGGGGGCAGGACGGGAGTCTACGAGCAGTACTTC
clone_size: -; d_call: -; v_call: TRBV12-5; j_call: TRBJ2-5; cdr3_aa: CASGLGSTAYQETQYF; cdr3_nt: TGTGCTAGTGGTTTGGGGTCCACGGCATACCAAGAGACCCAGTACTTC
clone_size: once; d_call: -; v_call: TRBV24-1; j_call: TRBJ2-1; cdr3_aa: CATSDSGPIQYEQFF; cdr3_nt: TGTGCCACCAGTGATTCAGGCCCCATCCAATATGAGCAGTTCTTC
clone_size: -; d_call: -; v_call: TRBV12-3/TRBV12-4; j_call: TRBJ1-2; cdr3_aa: CASSFGAGETYGYTF; cdr3_nt: TGTGCCAGCAGTTTCGGGGCAGGGGAGACCTATGGCTACACCTTC
clone_size: -; d_call: TRBD2; v_call: TRBV28; j_call: TRBJ2-5; cdr3_aa: CASSLPLRTSGGMMETQYF; cdr3_nt: TGTGCCAGCAGCCTTCCCCTACGGACTAGCGGGGGTATGATGGAGACCCAGTACTTC
clone_size: -; d_call: -; v_call: TRBV7-3; j_call: TRBJ2-1; cdr3_aa: CASSLDPRGGEQFF; cdr3_nt: TGTGCCAGCAGCCTGGATCCCCGAGGCGGTGAGCAGTTCTTC
clone_size: -; d_call: -; v_call: TRBV25-1; j_call: TRBJ1-2; cdr3_aa: CASSSGGANNYGYTF; cdr3_nt: TGTGCCAGCAGCTCCGGGGGGGCAAATAACTATGGCTACACCTTC
clone_size: -; d_call: -; v_call: TRBV5-6; j_call: TRBJ2-5; cdr3_aa: CASSLVTGETQYF; cdr3_nt: TGTGCCAGCAGCTTGGTCACAGGGGAGACCCAGTACTTC
clone_size: -; d_call: -; v_call: TRBV12-5; j_call: TRBJ1-1; cdr3_aa: CASGAGLPFTEAFF; cdr3_nt: TGTGCTAGTGGGGCTGGGTTACCATTCACTGAAGCTTTCTTT
clone_size: -; d_call: TRBD1; v_call: TRBV28; j_call: TRBJ1-1; cdr3_aa: CASRGQGYMNTEAFF; cdr3_nt: TGTGCCAGCAGAGGACAGGGTTATATGAACACTGAAGCTTTCTTT
clone_size: -; d_call: -; v_call: TRBV2; j_call: TRBJ1-1; cdr3_aa: CASRQRNTEAFF; cdr3_nt: TGTGCCAGCAGACAGAGGAACACTGAAGCTTTCTTT
clone_size: -; d_call: -; v_call: TRBV5-1; j_call: TRBJ1-1; cdr3_aa: CASSLALGRGAEAFF; cdr3_nt: TGCGCCAGCAGCTTGGCCTTGGGGAGAGGGGCTGAAGCTTTCTTT
clone_size: -; d_call: -; v_call: TRBV3-1; j_call: TRBJ2-5; cdr3_aa: CASSKEGFRVTQYF; cdr3_nt: TGTGCCAGCAGTAAAGAGGGATTCAGGGTTACCCAGTACTTC
clone_size: -; d_call: TRBD2; v_call: TRBV6-5; j_call: TRBJ2-3; cdr3_aa: CASSYSIGLAGGGDTQYF; cdr3_nt: TGTGCCAGCAGTTACTCGATCGGTCTAGCGGGTGGTGGAGATACGCAGTATTTT
clone_size: -; d_call: TRBD2; v_call: TRBV7-2; j_call: TRBJ2-5; cdr3_aa: CASSPGGAPWHQYF; cdr3_nt: TGTGCCAGCAGCCCGGGGGGGGCTCCTTGGCACCAGTACTTC
clone_size: -; d_call: -; v_call: TRBV28; j_call: TRBJ2-7; cdr3_aa: CASSSTPDYEQYF; cdr3_nt: TGTGCCAGCAGCTCCACCCCGGATTACGAGCAGTACTTC
clone_size: -; d_call: -; v_call: TRBV28; j_call: TRBJ2-4; cdr3_aa: CASSFGRVGGGAKNIQYF; cdr3_nt: TGTGCCAGCAGTTTCGGCAGGGTTGGTGGTGGGGCCAAAAACATTCAGTACTTC
clone_size: once; d_call: -; v_call: TRBV12-3/TRBV12-4; j_call: TRBJ2-3; cdr3_aa: CASRSATDTQYF; cdr3_nt: TGTGCCAGCAGGTCGGCCACAGATACGCAGTATTTT
clone_size: -; d_call: -; v_call: TRBV20-1; j_call: TRBJ1-2; cdr3_aa: CSARDQSVGDQGYTF; cdr3_nt: TGCAGTGCTAGAGATCAGTCGGTGGGGGACCAGGGCTACACCTTC